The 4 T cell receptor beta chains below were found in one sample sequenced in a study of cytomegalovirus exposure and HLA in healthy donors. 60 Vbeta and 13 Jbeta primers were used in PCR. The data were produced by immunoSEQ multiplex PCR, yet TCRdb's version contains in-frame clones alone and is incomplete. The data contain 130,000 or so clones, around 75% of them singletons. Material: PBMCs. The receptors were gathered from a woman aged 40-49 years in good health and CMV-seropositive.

The CDR3 reads CASRQGYGYTF. The DNA of the CDR3 is TGTGCCAGCCGACAGGGTTATGGCTACACCTTC. The rearrangement links TRBV6-5 to TRBJ1-2; 7 nucleotides agree with TRBD1. The CDR3 length is 11 residues. CDR1 and CDR2 (germline): MNHEY, SVGAGI. The V gene end was trimmed by 8 bases and the J gene end by 5 bases; junction bases not matched to a gene: 2.

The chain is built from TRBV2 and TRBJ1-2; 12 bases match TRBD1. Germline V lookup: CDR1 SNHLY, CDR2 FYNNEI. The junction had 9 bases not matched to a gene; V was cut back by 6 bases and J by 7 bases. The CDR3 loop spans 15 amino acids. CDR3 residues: CASSLTGTGGLGYTF. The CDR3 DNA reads TGTGCCAGCAGCTTAACCGGGACAGGGGGCCTTGGCTACACCTTC.

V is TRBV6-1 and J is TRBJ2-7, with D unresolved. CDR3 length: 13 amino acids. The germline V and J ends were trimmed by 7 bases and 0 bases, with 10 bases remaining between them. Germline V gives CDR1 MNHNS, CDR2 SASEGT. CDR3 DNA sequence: TGTGCCAGCACCTTTACGAGCTCCTACGAGCAGTACTTC. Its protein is CASTFTSSYEQYF.

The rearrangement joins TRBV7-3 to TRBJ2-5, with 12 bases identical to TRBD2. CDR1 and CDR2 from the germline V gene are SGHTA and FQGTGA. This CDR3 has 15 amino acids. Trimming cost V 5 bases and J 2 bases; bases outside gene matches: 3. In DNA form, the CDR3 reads TGTGCCAGCAGCCCTAGCGGGGGGGCTCAAGAGACCCAGTACTTC. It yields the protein CASSPSGGAQETQYF.